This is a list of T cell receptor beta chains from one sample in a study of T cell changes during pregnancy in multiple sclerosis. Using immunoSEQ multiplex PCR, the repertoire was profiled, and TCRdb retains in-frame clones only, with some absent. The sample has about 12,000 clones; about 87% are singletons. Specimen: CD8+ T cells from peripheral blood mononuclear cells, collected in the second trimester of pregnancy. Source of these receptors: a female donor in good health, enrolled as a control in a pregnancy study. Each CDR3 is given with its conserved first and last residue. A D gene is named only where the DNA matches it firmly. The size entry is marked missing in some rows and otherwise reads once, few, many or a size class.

CASSFPGQTYEQYF	TGTGCCAGCAGTTTTCCGGGACAGACCTACGAGCAGTACTTC	TRBD1	TRBJ2-7	NA	TRBV28
CASSPSPSDNEQFF	TGTGCTAGCAGCCCAAGTCCTTCAGACAATGAGCAGTTCTTC	NA	TRBJ2-1	NA	TRBV7-7
CASSTSQGARRDTEAFF	TGTGCCAGCAGCACCTCACAGGGGGCGCGTCGGGACACTGAAGCTTTCTTT	TRBD1	TRBJ1-1	NA	TRBV7-9
CASTEGLEVSRSKYNEQFF	TGTGCCAGCACGGAGGGACTAGAAGTATCACGGTCGAAATACAATGAGCAGTTCTTC	TRBD2	TRBJ2-1	NA	TRBV7-8
CASSWTDRGPYGYTF	TGTGCCAGCAGCTGGACTGACAGGGGGCCATATGGCTACACCTTC	TRBD1	TRBJ1-2	NA	TRBV13
CASSNPGQGFGEQFF	TGTGCCAGCAGTAACCCGGGACAGGGGTTCGGTGAGCAGTTCTTC	TRBD1	TRBJ2-1	NA	TRBV6-6
CASGLVLGPAGATNQPQHF	TGTGCTAGTGGTTTGGTACTGGGGCCGGCAGGGGCGACCAATCAGCCCCAGCATTTT	NA	TRBJ1-5	NA	TRBV12-5
CASSHPDLYYGYTF	TGCGCCAGCAGCCATCCGGACTTATACTATGGCTACACCTTC	NA	TRBJ1-2	NA	TRBV4-3
CASSQGTSGNTIYF	TGCGCCAGCAGCCAGGGGACATCTGGAAACACCATATATTTT	NA	TRBJ1-3	NA	TRBV4-1
CASSLVAGGSYNEQFF	TGTGCCAGCAGCTTAGTTGCGGGGGGTTCCTACAATGAGCAGTTCTTC	TRBD2	TRBJ2-1	NA	TRBV7-9
CASSASTGAISTDTQYF	TGTGCCAGCAGCGCCTCCACCGGAGCGATTAGCACAGATACGCAGTATTTT	NA	TRBJ2-3	NA	TRBV7-9
CASSLRSPGGNEQFF	TGTGCCAGCAGCCTCCGGTCGCCAGGGGGAAATGAGCAGTTCTTC	NA	TRBJ2-1	NA	TRBV21-1
CASSNRGPFPPGELFF	TGTGCCAGCAGCAACAGGGGGCCCTTTCCCCCCGGGGAGCTGTTTTTT	TRBD1	TRBJ2-2	NA	TRBV5-8
CAWAGLSSYNEQFF	TGTGCCTGGGCGGGGTTGAGCTCCTACAATGAGCAGTTCTTC	NA	TRBJ2-1	once	TRBV30
CASSQGSTTNEKLFF	TGTGCCAGCAGCCAGGGTTCTACAACTAATGAAAAACTGTTTTTT	NA	TRBJ1-4	NA	TRBV7-9
CAIGGWGGLNTEAFF	TGTGCCATCGGGGGCTGGGGGGGCCTGAACACTGAAGCTTTCTTT	NA	TRBJ1-1	NA	TRBV10-3
CASRGQNYEQYF	TGCGCCAGCAGAGGACAGAACTACGAGCAGTACTTC	NA	TRBJ2-7	NA	TRBV5-1
CASSFGTTGEAFF	TGTGCCAGCAGCTTTGGAACAACAGGTGAAGCTTTCTTT	NA	TRBJ1-1	NA	TRBV5-6
CASSLRQGEYGYTF	TGTGCCAGCAGCTTACGACAGGGCGAGTATGGCTACACCTTC	TRBD1	TRBJ1-2	NA	TRBV5-8
CASSRGQDNYGYTF	TGTGCCAGCAGCCGGGGACAGGATAACTATGGCTACACCTTC	TRBD1	TRBJ1-2	NA	TRBV7-9
CASSGTGGDEETQYF	TGTGCCAGCAGCGGAACAGGGGGCGACGAAGAGACCCAGTACTTC	TRBD1	TRBJ2-5	NA	TRBV11-2
CATTSGHTDTQYF	TGTGCCACCACTAGCGGACACACAGATACGCAGTATTTT	TRBD2	TRBJ2-3	NA	TRBV27
CASSRFPGLAPTTSTDTQYF	TGTGCCAGCAGCCGGTTTCCGGGACTAGCGCCTACTACTAGCACAGATACGCAGTATTTT	TRBD2	TRBJ2-3	NA	TRBV5-4
CAWTGGADEKLFF	TGTGCCTGGACTGGGGGGGCCGATGAAAAACTGTTTTTT	NA	TRBJ1-4	once	TRBV30
CAWSALFRGGLYEQYF	TGTGCCTGGAGTGCCCTGTTCCGGGGGGGACTGTACGAGCAGTACTTC	TRBD2	TRBJ2-7	NA	TRBV30
CSVEDLDGDEQYF	TGCAGCGTTGAAGATCTTGACGGGGACGAGCAGTACTTC	NA	TRBJ2-7	NA	TRBV29-1
CASSDGTGGPYGYTF	TGTGCCAGCAGCGACGGGACAGGGGGCCCATATGGCTACACCTTC	TRBD1	TRBJ1-2	NA	TRBV7-9
CASSLGMAGTAYEQYF	TGTGCCAGCAGCTTAGGAATGGCGGGGACAGCCTACGAGCAGTACTTC	NA	TRBJ2-7	NA	TRBV7-6
CASSERHVHNSPLHF	TGTGCCAGCAGCGAGCGCCACGTCCATAATTCACCCCTCCACTTT	NA	TRBJ1-6	NA	TRBV5-8
CASSIVGQTVCTF	TGTGCCAGTAGTATCGTAGGACAGACTGTGTGTACCTTC	NA	TRBJ1-2	medium-sized	TRBV19
CASSYPRTSDTQYF	TGTGCCAGCAGTTACCCGCGGACTTCGGATACGCAGTATTTT	NA	TRBJ2-3	NA	TRBV6-7
CASSTVAGVETQYF	TGTGCCAGCAGCACCGTAGCGGGAGTAGAGACCCAGTACTTC	TRBD2	TRBJ2-5	NA	TRBV7-9
CASSQETSGERTSSEQYF	TGCGCCAGCAGCCAAGAAACCTCGGGGGAGCGGACCTCCTCCGAGCAGTACTTC	NA	TRBJ2-7	NA	TRBV4-3
CASSLVGLSYEQYF	TGTGCCAGCAGCTTGGTCGGACTGTCGTACGAGCAGTACTTC	NA	TRBJ2-7	NA	TRBV5-6
CAWGGTGTYNEQFF	TGTGCCTGGGGGGGGACAGGGACCTACAATGAGCAGTTCTTC	TRBD1	TRBJ2-1	once	TRBV30
CASSLSTGGPFSYEQYF	TGTGCCAGCAGCTTAAGCACGGGAGGGCCCTTTTCCTACGAGCAGTACTTC	TRBD2	TRBJ2-7	NA	TRBV11-2